This TCR beta chain was captured by sequencing in a study of OX40 agonist ivuxolimab in advanced cancers. Here immunoSEQ multiplex PCR was the method, and the copy in TCRdb shows in-frame clones only, minus some. The data show 50,000 to 80,000 clones, with roughly 84% seen just once and 3% held by the top ten. Per the germline V gene, CDR1 is SGDLS and CDR2 is YYNGEE. The CDR3 length is 16 residues. Trimming shortened V by 4 bases and J by 0 bases, and 13 bases separated the two germline ends. Sequences were derived from CD4+ or CD8+ T cells sorted from blood, sampled in a trial of the OX40 agonist ivuxolimab. V gene TRBV9 combines with J gene TRBJ2-2; D is possibly TRBD2 (5 bases). The source of this sequence is an adult with an advanced solid tumor such as melanoma, head and neck, liver or kidney cancer. CDR3 DNA sequence: TGTGCCAGCAGCCCTTTCCAGGACTCGAACACCGGGGAGCTGTTTTTT. Translation: CASSPFQDSNTGELFF. Full variable domain (missing parts from reference TRBV9 and TRBJ2-2): DSGVTQTPKHLITATGQRVTLRCSPRSGDLSVYWYQQSLDQGLQFLIQYYNGEERAKGNILERFSAQQFPDLHSELNLSSLELGDSALYFCASSPFQDSNTGELFFGEGSRLTVL.